These 22 T cell receptor beta chains came from one sample sequenced in a study of blood T cell repertoires in COVID-19. TCRdb keeps only in-frame clones here, not all; method: immunoSEQ multiplex PCR. The data contain some 150,000 clones, more than 75% of them singletons. Input material: peripheral blood. The source is a man aged 65 to 79 with acute or convalescent COVID-19.

V usage is TRBV7-8 and J usage is TRBJ1-2, with 7 bases that match TRBD1. The V and J ends lost 5 bases and 4 bases, in that order; junction bases with no gene match: 7. This CDR3 has 14 amino acids. Germline CDR1 and CDR2: SGHVS and FQNEAQ. DNA of the CDR3: TGTGCCAGCAGCGCCCGGGACAGCGTCTATGGCTACACCTTC. Amino acids: CASSARDSVYGYTF. Full variable domain (remainder filled in from reference TRBV7-8 and TRBJ1-2): GAGVSQSPRYKVAKRGQDVALRCDPISGHVSLFWYQQALGQGPEFLTYFQNEAQLDKSGLPSDRFFAERPEGSVSTLKIQRTQQEDSAVYLCASSARDSVYGYTFGSGTRLTVV.

The chain combines TRBV6-5 with TRBJ2-7, with 11 bases identical to TRBD1. Germline values: CDR1 MNHEY, CDR2 SVGAGI. This CDR3 comprises 15 residues. With V trimmed by 6 bases and J by 6 bases, 10 bases remained unmatched. The CDR3 sequence is CASRPHGQGAGEQYF. The CDR3 DNA follows: TGTGCCAGCAGACCCCACGGACAGGGGGCAGGCGAGCAGTACTTC.

V usage is TRBV2 and J usage is TRBJ2-5, with 8 bases matching TRBD2. CDR3 length: 14 amino acids. With 6 bases clipped from V and 2 bases from J, the junction kept 5 bases outside the gene matches. CDR1 and CDR2 from the germline V gene are SNHLY and FYNNEI. The CDR3 here is CASRGRGAQETQYF. CDR3 nucleotides: TGTGCCAGCAGAGGGCGGGGGGCGCAAGAGACCCAGTACTTC.

This chain links TRBV19 with TRBJ2-2; TRBD2 matches at 15 bases. Germline V gene lookup returns CDR1 LNHDA and CDR2 SQIVND (reference sequence). This CDR3 is 18 amino acids long. Germline trimming cut 6 bases from V and 2 bases from J; bases unmatched to any gene: 7. The CDR3 loop reads CASRPWTSGRANTGELFF. CDR3 DNA sequence: TGTGCCAGTAGACCTTGGACTAGCGGGAGGGCCAACACCGGGGAGCTGTTTTTT.

The chain employs TRBV2 and TRBJ2-3; 7 bases agree with TRBD1. The CDR3 runs to 14 residues. Germline V gene data show CDR1 as SNHLY and CDR2 as FYNNEI. The V gene end was trimmed by 5 bases and the J gene end by 3 bases; junction bases not matched to a gene: 5. The CDR3 sequence: CASSRQDRTDTQYF. DNA of the CDR3: TGTGCCAGCAGTCGTCAGGACAGGACAGATACGCAGTATTTT. Based on the CDR3 plus reference TRBV2 and TRBJ2-3, the full variable domain is EPEVTQTPSHQVTQMGQEVILRCVPISNHLYFYWYRQILGQKVEFLVSFYNNEISEKSEIFDDQFSVERPDGSNFTLKIRSTKLEDSAMYFCASSRQDRTDTQYFGPGTRLTVL.

This clone is a singleton in its sample. The chain uses TRBV7-9 and TRBJ1-5; D is unresolved. Germline assignment: CDR1 SEHNR and CDR2 FQNEAQ (reference sequence). The V and J ends lost 1 base and 0 bases respectively, with 10 bases between them. The CDR3 has 16 residues. The CDR3 DNA reads TGTGCCAGCAGCTTAGTGTCGGTATATAGCAATCAGCCCCAGCATTTT. Protein sequence: CASSLVSVYSNQPQHF.

This chain uses TRBV20-1 with TRBJ1-5; D might be TRBD1 (6 bases). Trimming took 3 bases from V and 7 from J, leaving 13 bases between them. Germline V lookup: CDR1 DFQATT, CDR2 SNEGSKA (reference sequence). The CDR3 extends over 13 amino acids. The CDR3: CSASVPGDQPQHF. In DNA form, the CDR3 reads TGCAGTGCTAGTGTACCAGGGGACCAGCCCCAGCATTTT.

This chain joins TRBV5-8 and TRBJ2-4; perhaps TRBD2 as D (7 bases). This CDR3 is built from 16 residues. The V gene lost 7 bases and the J gene lost 7 bases, with 24 bases spanning the gap. Germline assignment: CDR1 SGHTS and CDR2 YDEGEE. The DNA for the CDR3 is TGTGCCAGCCCCCCCCGGGGGGCAGGCATTATTAACATTCAGTACTTC. It specifies CASPPRGAGIINIQYF.

This chain joins TRBV27 and TRBJ2-7; 8 bases agree with TRBD2. This CDR3 spans 14 amino acids. Germline V CDR1 and CDR2: MNHEY, SMNVEV (reference sequence). With 4 bases clipped from V and 4 bases from J, the junction kept 6 bases outside the gene matches. CDR3 amino acids: CASSSYSGSYEQYF. The CDR3 nucleotides are TGTGCCAGCAGTTCGTACAGCGGGAGTTACGAGCAGTACTTC.

The chain has TRBV19 and TRBJ2-1; weak D call: TRBD2 (6 bases). Trimming cost V 4 bases and J 3 bases, with 13 bases left between them. The CDR3 consists of 15 residues. Looked up from germline, CDR1 is LNHDA and CDR2 is SQIVND (reference sequence). The CDR3: CASSTRAGIYNEQFF. The CDR3 bases are TGTGCCAGTAGTACCCGAGCGGGTATCTACAATGAGCAGTTCTTC.

The V call is TRBV27, the J call TRBJ2-7, with TRBD2 as a possible D gene (7 bases). The CDR3 loop spans 16 amino acids. The V end was cut by 6 bases, the J end by 3 bases, with 21 bases between. In germline, CDR1 is MNHEY, CDR2 SMNVEV (reference sequence). CDR3 sequence: CASSWGRGTFNYEQYF. CDR3 sequence (DNA): TGTGCCAGCAGCTGGGGGCGGGGGACCTTTAACTACGAGCAGTACTTC.

This rearrangement joins TRBV30 to TRBJ1-5, with D uncertain. The length of the CDR3 is 13 residues. The V end was cut by 2 bases, the J end by 2 bases, with 7 bases between. Per the germline V gene, CDR1 is GTSNPN and CDR2 is SVGIG (reference sequence). Here the CDR3 reads CAWSTRGNQPQHF. In nucleotides, the CDR3 is TGTGCCTGGAGTACACGGGGCAATCAGCCCCAGCATTTT.

As concerns this clone: The sample contains more than one DNA sequence encoding this CDR3. The chain employs TRBV5-8 and TRBJ1-5, with D perhaps TRBD1 (6 bases). The CDR3 spans 14 residues. The germline CDR1 and CDR2 sequences are SGHTS and YDEGEE. V was pared by 1 base and J by 3 bases, with 8 bases between. The CDR3 is CASSLSGDNQPQHF. The CDR3 nucleotides are TGTGCCAGCAGCTTGTCAGGGGACAATCAGCCCCAGCATTTT.

The chain links TRBV6-2 or TRBV6-3 to TRBJ2-3, with TRBD1 as a possible D gene (5 bases). Looked up from germline, CDR1 is MNHEY and CDR2 is SVGEGT. Trimming shortened V by 2 bases and J by 1 base, and 10 bases separated the two germline ends. The CDR3 has 15 residues. For the CDR3, the DNA is TGTGCCAGCAGTTACCGGACCAGGGGCACAGATACGCAGTATTTT. Encoded protein: CASSYRTRGTDTQYF.

Only a few counts were recorded for this clone. CDR3 bases: TGTGCCAGCAGCCCCTTTGACAGTAACACTGAAGCTTTCTTT. Protein product: CASSPFDSNTEAFF. V usage is TRBV5-4 and J usage is TRBJ1-1; perhaps TRBD1 as D (5 bases). Germline CDR1 SGHNT, CDR2 YYREEE (reference sequence). V was cut by 4 bases and J by 2 bases, with 12 bases left in between. The CDR3 totals 14 residues.

The CDR3: CASSFLVVGYTF. The CDR3, as DNA: TGTGCCAGCAGTTTTCTGGTAGTCGGCTACACCTTC. The J gene is TRBJ1-2, the V gene TRBV12-3 or TRBV12-4, with D uncertain. The CDR3 spans 12 residues. Trimming pared 3 bases from V and 8 bases from J, leaving 10 bases between.

The chain has TRBV10-3 and TRBJ1-2; 8 bases align to TRBD1. Germline V gives CDR1 ENHRY, CDR2 SYGVKD. The CDR3 has 17 residues. Trimming removed 6 bases from V and 8 bases from J; junction bases left unmatched: 20. In nucleotides, the CDR3 is TGTGCCATCAGATTAGTAAAAGGACAGGGCGGTATCCTGGGCTACACCTTC. Protein sequence: CAIRLVKGQGGILGYTF.

This chain joins TRBV19 and TRBJ2-7; D may be TRBD2 (6 bases). The CDR3 consists of 14 residues. V dropped 5 bases and J dropped 4 bases, with 15 bases sitting between them. The germline V gene has CDR1 LNHDA and CDR2 SQIVND (reference sequence). CDR3 DNA sequence: TGTGCCAGTAGTCTCCAGCCGGAGGGATACGAGCAGTACTTC. It is translated as CASSLQPEGYEQYF.

The chain has TRBV7-3 and TRBJ2-5; 10 positions agree with TRBD2. The germline CDR1 and CDR2 sequences are SGHTA and FQGTGA. The CDR3 spans 15 residues. Trimming cost V 5 bases and J 5 bases; bases outside gene matches: 8. CDR3: CASSPRLAGVETQYF. In nucleotides, the CDR3 is TGTGCCAGCAGCCCACGCCTAGCGGGGGTGGAGACCCAGTACTTC.

The V and J genes are TRBV12-3 or TRBV12-4 and TRBJ2-3, with no clear D. This CDR3 is built from 13 residues. Between the trimmed V and J ends, which lost 3 bases and 1 base, there was a span of 5 bases. The chain's CDR3 is CASSFVGTDTQYF. The CDR3 coding sequence is TGTGCCAGCAGTTTCGTCGGCACAGATACGCAGTATTTT.

The rearrangement links TRBV30 to TRBJ2-1; 8 positions agree with TRBD1. The CDR3 covers 16 residues. V trimming: 0 bases; J trimming: 2 bases; junction bases outside the gene matches: 6. Per the germline V gene, CDR1 is GTSNPN and CDR2 is SVGIG (reference sequence). For the CDR3, the DNA is TGTGCCTGGAGTGTATCCCCAGGGGGCACCTACAATGAGCAGTTCTTC. This sequence encodes CAWSVSPGGTYNEQFF.

This rearrangement joins TRBV2 to TRBJ1-2; D gene unclear. Between the trimmed V and J ends, which lost 6 bases and 6 bases, there was a span of 17 bases. Germline CDR1 and CDR2: SNHLY and FYNNEI. This CDR3 spans 14 amino acids. CDR3 DNA sequence: TGTGCCAGCAGCTCAATGCGGGCTTCCGATGGCTACACCTTC. Encoded protein: CASSSMRASDGYTF.